One sample yielded the 14 T cell receptor beta chains listed below, sequenced in a study of pediatric ulcerative colitis. The data were produced by immunoSEQ multiplex PCR, yet TCRdb's version contains in-frame clones alone and is incomplete. The sample shows about 22,000 clones, about two thirds of them seen only once. Rectal tissue came from one to two pinch biopsies taken at colonoscopy. Sample: gut tissue. Every receptor here comes from a boy younger than 18 with severe ulcerative colitis.

The chain links TRBV5-1 to TRBJ1-5; a weak D match, TRBD1 (5 bases). Germline V CDR1 and CDR2: SGHRS, YFSETQ. V was shortened by 0 bases and J by 3 bases, with 7 bases between the two germline ends. The CDR3 is 14 residues long. The CDR3 DNA is TGCGCCAGCAGCTTGGGGGGGTTCAATCAGCCCCAGCATTTT. Translating it yields CASSLGGFNQPQHF.

V and J are TRBV19 and TRBJ2-3, with unresolved D. CDR3 size: 12 residues. Germline CDR1 is LNHDA and CDR2 is SQIVND (reference sequence). V was clipped by 4 bases and J by 6 bases, with 8 bases between them. The CDR3 region has the DNA TGTGCCAGTAGTAGACTTGGGGATACGCAGTATTTT. Translation gives CASSRLGDTQYF. The whole variable domain, filled in from reference TRBV19 and TRBJ2-3, reads DGGITQSPKYLFRKEGQNVTLSCEQNLNHDAMYWYRQDPGQGLRLIYYSQIVNDFQKGDIAEGYSVSREKKESFPLTVTSAQKNPTAFYLCASSRLGDTQYFGPGTRLTVL.

The rearrangement links TRBV6-7 to TRBJ2-2, with D perhaps matching TRBD1 or TRBD2 (6 bases each). TRBV6-7 is recorded as an ORF, its role being uncertain. V lost 7 bases to trimming and J lost 3 bases, with 18 bases between them. The CDR3 covers 16 residues. Here the CDR3 DNA reads TGTGCCAGCATCTACCGGGCAGGGGAGGACACCGGGGAGCTGTTTTTT. Amino acid sequence: CASIYRAGEDTGELFF.

The chain carries TRBV19 and TRBJ1-6; 10 nucleotides line up with TRBD1. V was clipped by 3 bases and J by 5 bases; unmatched bases: 4. The CDR3 extends over 16 amino acids. CDR1 and CDR2 from the germline V gene are LNHDA and SQIVND (reference sequence). The CDR3 protein is CASSIRQGADNSPLHF. The CDR3 DNA sequence: TGTGCCAGTAGTATCCGACAGGGGGCGGATAATTCACCCCTCCACTTT.

V usage is TRBV2 and J usage is TRBJ2-5; 8 bases align to TRBD1. The germline CDR1 and CDR2 sequences are SNHLY and FYNNEI. Trimming cost V 7 bases and J 2 bases; bases outside gene matches: 0. The CDR3 totals 12 residues. The CDR3 coding sequence is TGTGCCAGCAACAGGGGGCAAGAGACCCAGTACTTC. It is translated as CASNRGQETQYF.

The CDR3 spells CATLGQGDYEQYF. CDR3 in DNA: TGTGCCACCCTGGGACAGGGGGACTACGAGCAGTACTTC. This chain uses TRBV6-6 with TRBJ2-7; 11 bases agree with TRBD1. V lost 10 bases to trimming and J lost 3 bases; unmatched junction nucleotides: 5. Per the germline V gene, CDR1 is MNHNY and CDR2 is SVGAGI (reference sequence). The CDR3 sequence is 13 residues long.

This clone came up a few times. The rearrangement links TRBV7-9 to TRBJ1-5; the D is unclear. The germline V gene encodes CDR1 SEHNR and CDR2 FQNEAQ (reference sequence). The CDR3 length is 16 residues. The V end lost 0 bases, the J end lost 4 bases, and 13 bases lay between the germline ends. The CDR3 nucleotides are TGTGCCAGCAGCTTAGCAGGTAGGGTGGTGAATCAGCCCCAGCATTTT. Amino acids: CASSLAGRVVNQPQHF. Based on the CDR3 plus reference TRBV7-9 and TRBJ1-5, the full variable domain is DTGVSQNPRHKITKRGQNVTFRCDPISEHNRLYWYRQTLGQGPEFLTYFQNEAQLEKSRLLSDRFSAERPKGSFSTLEIQRTEQGDSAMYLCASSLAGRVVNQPQHFGDGTRLSIL.

The rearrangement joins TRBV6-5 to TRBJ2-7, with a weak D call TRBD1 (6 bases). V was cut by 6 bases and J by 1 base, with 7 bases left in between. This CDR3 contains 12 residues. The germline gives CDR1 MNHEY, CDR2 SVGAGI. The DNA for the CDR3 is TGTGCCAGCAGCGGGACATCCTACGAGCAGTACTTC. Residues: CASSGTSYEQYF.

This clone occurred once. V and J are TRBV11-2 and TRBJ2-5; D is ambiguous. The V and J ends lost 1 base and 0 bases respectively, with 9 bases between them. The CDR3 consists of 15 residues. The germline V gene has CDR1 SGHAT and CDR2 FQNNGV. CDR3 in amino acids: CASSLAPLYQETQYF. The CDR3 DNA reads as TGTGCCAGCAGCTTAGCTCCCCTGTACCAAGAGACCCAGTACTTC.

The genes are TRBV4-3 and TRBJ2-5, with 10 bases aligning to TRBD2. Losses at the gene ends were 0 bases for V and 4 bases for J; bases not matched to a gene: 5. CDR1 LGHNA and CDR2 YSLEER come from the germline V gene. The CDR3 length is 16 residues. The CDR3, as DNA: TGCGCCAGCAGCCAAGAAGCAGCGGGGGGGTTAGAGACCCAGTACTTC. This sequence encodes CASSQEAAGGLETQYF.

The chain is built from TRBV6-1 and TRBJ1-1; TRBD1 might be the D (5 bases). This CDR3 spans 12 amino acids. Germline V CDR1 and CDR2: MNHNS, SASEGT. Trimming cost V 5 bases and J 2 bases, with 6 bases left between them. This CDR3 reads CASSQGNTEAFF. The CDR3, as DNA: TGTGCCAGCAGTCAGGGAAACACTGAAGCTTTCTTT.

The chain has TRBV27 and TRBJ1-1, with D possibly TRBD1 on 5 matching bases. The V gene lost 6 bases and the J gene lost 1 base, with 12 bases spanning the gap. The CDR3 is 14 amino acids. Germline-derived CDR1 and CDR2 are MNHEY and SMNVEV (reference sequence). CDR3 residues: CASRAGGTNTEAFF. CDR3 DNA sequence: TGTGCCAGCAGAGCGGGGGGGACGAACACTGAAGCTTTCTTT.

The rearrangement uses TRBV30 and TRBJ1-1; D is undetermined. V shed 4 bases and J shed 1 base, with 10 bases lying between them. CDR3 length equals 13 residues. From germline, CDR1 is GTSNPN and CDR2 SVGIG (reference sequence). Here the CDR3 DNA reads TGTGCCTGGAAACGGACGGCGAACACTGAAGCTTTCTTT. Translating it yields CAWKRTANTEAFF.

The rearrangement links TRBV30 to TRBJ1-2, with unresolved D. This CDR3 has 13 residues. V was cut by 0 bases and J by 8 bases, with 13 bases left in between. Germline V gene lookup returns CDR1 GTSNPN and CDR2 SVGIG (reference sequence). The chain's CDR3 is CAWSVPGRTGYTF. The CDR3 DNA follows: TGTGCCTGGAGTGTACCGGGCCGCACGGGCTACACCTTC.